This TCR beta chain was sequenced during a study of early stage breast cancer tumors. V was clipped by 1 base and J by 5 bases, with 13 bases between them. Germline CDR1 and CDR2: MGHRA and YSYEKL. The CDR3 extends over 15 amino acids. A note on this clone: What it binds is not known.

General study points: Unsorted bulk genomic DNA sequencing lacked pairing and functional marker data.

Produced via immunoSEQ multiplex PCR; TCRdb's table is partial and in-frame only. Here the sample spans under 45,000 clones, approximately 78% being singletons. The sequenced sample was blood. This sequence originates from a person aged 45 to 59 with breast cancer. This chain uses TRBV4-1 with TRBJ2-3, with a tentative D call TRBD2 (7 bases). CDR3 amino acids: CASSQATGGVDTQYF. Written as DNA, the CDR3 is TGCGCCAGCAGCCAAGCAACGGGGGGCGTAGATACGCAGTATTTT.